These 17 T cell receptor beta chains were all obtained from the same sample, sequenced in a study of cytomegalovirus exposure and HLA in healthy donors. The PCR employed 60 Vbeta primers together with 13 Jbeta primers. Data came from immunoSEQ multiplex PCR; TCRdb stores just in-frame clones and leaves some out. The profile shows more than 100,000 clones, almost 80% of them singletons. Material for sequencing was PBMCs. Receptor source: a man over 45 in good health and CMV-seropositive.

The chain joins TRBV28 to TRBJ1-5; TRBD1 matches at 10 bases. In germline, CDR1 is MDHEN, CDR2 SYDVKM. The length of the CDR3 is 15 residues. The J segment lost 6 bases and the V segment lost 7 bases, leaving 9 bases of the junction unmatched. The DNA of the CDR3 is TGTGCCAGCAACCTCCAGACAGGGGGCGTTCAGCCCCAGCATTTT. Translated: CASNLQTGGVQPQHF.

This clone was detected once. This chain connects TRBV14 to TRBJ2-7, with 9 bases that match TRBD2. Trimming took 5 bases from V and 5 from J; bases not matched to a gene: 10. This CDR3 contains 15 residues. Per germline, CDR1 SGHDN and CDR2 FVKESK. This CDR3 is CASSKMAGGQNEQYF. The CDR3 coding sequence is TGTGCCAGCAGCAAAATGGCGGGAGGGCAAAACGAGCAGTACTTC.

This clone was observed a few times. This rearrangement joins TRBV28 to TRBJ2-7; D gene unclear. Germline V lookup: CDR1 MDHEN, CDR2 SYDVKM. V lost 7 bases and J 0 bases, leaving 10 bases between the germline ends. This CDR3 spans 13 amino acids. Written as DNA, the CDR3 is TGTGCCAGCACCCTCGGTAGCTCCTACGAGCAGTACTTC. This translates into CASTLGSSYEQYF.

The CDR3 sequence: CASSPGGAGANVLTF. CDR3 nucleotide sequence: TGCGCCAGCAGCCCAGGGGGTGCTGGGGCCAACGTCCTGACTTTC. The gene calls are TRBV4-3 and TRBJ2-6, with 7 bases lining up with TRBD1. This CDR3 contains 15 residues. Germline CDR1 reads LGHNA; CDR2 reads YSLEER. J lost 2 bases, V lost 4 bases, and 2 bases had no gene match.

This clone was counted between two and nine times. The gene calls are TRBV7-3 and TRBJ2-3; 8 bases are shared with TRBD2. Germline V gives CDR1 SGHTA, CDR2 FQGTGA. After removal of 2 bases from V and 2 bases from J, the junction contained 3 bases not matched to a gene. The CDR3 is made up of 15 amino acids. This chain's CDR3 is CASSLEAGVTDTQYF. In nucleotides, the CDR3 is TGTGCCAGCAGCTTAGAAGCGGGAGTCACAGATACGCAGTATTTT.

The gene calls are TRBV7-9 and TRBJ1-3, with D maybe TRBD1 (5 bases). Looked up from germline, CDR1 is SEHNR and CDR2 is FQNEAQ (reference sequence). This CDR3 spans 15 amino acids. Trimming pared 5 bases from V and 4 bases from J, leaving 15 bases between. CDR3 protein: CASSPIRGEGNTIYF. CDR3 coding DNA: TGTGCCAGCAGCCCCATCCGGGGGGAAGGAAACACCATATATTTT.

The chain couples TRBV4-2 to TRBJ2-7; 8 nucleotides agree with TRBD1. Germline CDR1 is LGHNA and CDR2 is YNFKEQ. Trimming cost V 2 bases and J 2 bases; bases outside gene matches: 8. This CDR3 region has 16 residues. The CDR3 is CASSQRTGTAAYEQYF. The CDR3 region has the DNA TGTGCCAGCAGCCAACGGACAGGGACTGCCGCCTACGAGCAGTACTTC.

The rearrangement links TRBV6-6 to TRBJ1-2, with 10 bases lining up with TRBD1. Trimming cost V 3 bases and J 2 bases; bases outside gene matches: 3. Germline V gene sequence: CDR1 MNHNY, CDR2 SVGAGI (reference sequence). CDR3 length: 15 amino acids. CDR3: CASSYDRGPNYGYTF. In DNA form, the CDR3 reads TGTGCCAGCAGTTATGACAGGGGGCCCAACTATGGCTACACCTTC.

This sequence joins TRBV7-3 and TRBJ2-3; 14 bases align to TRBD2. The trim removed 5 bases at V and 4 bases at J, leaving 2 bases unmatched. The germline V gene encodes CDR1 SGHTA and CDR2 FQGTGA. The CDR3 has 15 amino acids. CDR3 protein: CASSPTSGRADTQYF. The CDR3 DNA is TGTGCCAGCAGCCCGACTAGCGGGAGGGCAGATACGCAGTATTTT.

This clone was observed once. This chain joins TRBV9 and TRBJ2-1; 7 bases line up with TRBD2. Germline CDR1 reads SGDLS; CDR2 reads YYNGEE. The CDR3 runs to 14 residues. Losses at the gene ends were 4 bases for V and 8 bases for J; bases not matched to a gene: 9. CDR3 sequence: CASSPRLAAYEQFF. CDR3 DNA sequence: TGTGCCAGCAGCCCCCGACTAGCCGCCTATGAGCAGTTCTTC.

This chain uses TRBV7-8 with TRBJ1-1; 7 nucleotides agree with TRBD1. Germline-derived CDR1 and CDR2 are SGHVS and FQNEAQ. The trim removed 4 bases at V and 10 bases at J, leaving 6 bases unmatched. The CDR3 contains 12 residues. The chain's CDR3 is CASSSRTGVAFF. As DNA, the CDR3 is TGTGCCAGCAGCTCCCGGACAGGCGTAGCTTTCTTT. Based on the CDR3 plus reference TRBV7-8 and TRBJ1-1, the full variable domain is GAGVSQSPRYKVAKRGQDVALRCDPISGHVSLFWYQQALGQGPEFLTYFQNEAQLDKSGLPSDRFFAERPEGSVSTLKIQRTQQEDSAVYLCASSSRTGVAFFGQGTRLTVV.

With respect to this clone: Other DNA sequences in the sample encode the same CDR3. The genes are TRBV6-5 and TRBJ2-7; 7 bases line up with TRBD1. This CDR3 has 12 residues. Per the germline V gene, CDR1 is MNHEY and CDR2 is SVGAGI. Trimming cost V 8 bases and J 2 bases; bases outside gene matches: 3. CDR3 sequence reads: CASRQGPYEQYF. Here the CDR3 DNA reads TGTGCCAGCCGACAGGGTCCCTACGAGCAGTACTTC.

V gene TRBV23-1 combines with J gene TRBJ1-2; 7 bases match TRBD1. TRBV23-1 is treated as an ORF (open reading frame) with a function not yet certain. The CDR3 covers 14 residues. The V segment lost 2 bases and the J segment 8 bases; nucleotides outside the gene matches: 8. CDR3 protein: CASSQVGQSGGYTF. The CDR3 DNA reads TGCGCCAGCAGTCAAGTGGGACAGAGCGGAGGCTACACCTTC.

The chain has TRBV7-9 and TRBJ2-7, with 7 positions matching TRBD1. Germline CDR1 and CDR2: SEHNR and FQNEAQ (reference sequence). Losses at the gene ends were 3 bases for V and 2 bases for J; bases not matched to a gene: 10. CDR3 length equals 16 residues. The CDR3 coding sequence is TGTGCCAGCAGCTTGGCAAAGACAGGGCTGACCTACGAGCAGTACTTC. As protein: CASSLAKTGLTYEQYF.

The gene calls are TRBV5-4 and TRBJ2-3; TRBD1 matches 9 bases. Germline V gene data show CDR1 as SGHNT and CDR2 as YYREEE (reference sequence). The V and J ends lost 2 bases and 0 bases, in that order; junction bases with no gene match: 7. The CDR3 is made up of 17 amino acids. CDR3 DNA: TGTGCCAGCAGCTTAAAGACAGGGGGATTTAGCACAGATACGCAGTATTTT. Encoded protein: CASSLKTGGFSTDTQYF.

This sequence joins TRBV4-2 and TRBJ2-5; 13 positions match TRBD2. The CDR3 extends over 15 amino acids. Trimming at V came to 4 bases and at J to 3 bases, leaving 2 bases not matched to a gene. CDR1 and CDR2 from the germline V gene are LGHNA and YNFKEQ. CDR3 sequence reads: CASSLGTSGKETQYF. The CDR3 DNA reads TGTGCCAGCAGCCTTGGGACTAGCGGGAAAGAGACCCAGTACTTC.

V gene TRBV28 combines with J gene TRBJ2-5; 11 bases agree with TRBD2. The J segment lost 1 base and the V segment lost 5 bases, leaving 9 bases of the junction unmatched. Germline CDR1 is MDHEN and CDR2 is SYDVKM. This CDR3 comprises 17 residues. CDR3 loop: CASSPLAGGRTQETQYF. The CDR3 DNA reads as TGTGCCAGCAGTCCCTTAGCGGGAGGGAGGACCCAAGAGACCCAGTACTTC.